The 30 T cell receptor beta chains reported below all come from one sample, sequenced in a study of shared clonotypes between healthy human individuals. The repertoire was sequenced with immunoSEQ multiplex PCR; TCRdb's copy has only in-frame clones and lacks some. Of just over 2,000,000 clones in the sample, roughly 96% are singletons; the top ten hold more than 0.1%. Sequences were obtained from naive CD4+ T cells sorted from blood. Subset specified: CD45RA+ positively selected. The source is a man between 18 and 35 years old in good health.

The genes are TRBV2 and TRBJ2-7; 8 positions match TRBD2. V was pared by 5 bases and J by 1 base, with 10 bases of the junction left unmatched. This CDR3 is built from 16 residues. CDR1 and CDR2 (germline): SNHLY, FYNNEI. The DNA for the CDR3 is TGTGCCAGCAGTTTCCAAGCGGGGGCACTATCCTACGAGCAGTACTTC. Encoded protein: CASSFQAGALSYEQYF.

V is TRBV7-2 and J is TRBJ1-5; the D gene is possibly TRBD1 (5 bases). Looked up from germline, CDR1 is SGHTA and CDR2 is FQGNSA. Deletions cut 8 bases from V and 1 base from J, with 15 bases between. The CDR3 totals 15 residues. CDR3 coding DNA: TGTGCCAGCCCCGGGCAGGGATTCAGCAATCAGCCCCAGCATTTT. Amino acid sequence: CASPGQGFSNQPQHF.

The rearrangement uses TRBV7-9 and TRBJ2-2; no reliable D call. The CDR3 has 14 residues. V gave up 3 bases and J gave up 3 bases, with 8 bases separating them. Germline CDR1 and CDR2: SEHNR and FQNEAQ (reference sequence). CDR3 sequence (DNA): TGTGCCAGCAGCTTCCTAACATACACCGGGGAGCTGTTTTTT. Translated: CASSFLTYTGELFF.

This clone occurred once. The rearrangement joins TRBV30 to TRBJ2-7; 8 nucleotides agree with TRBD1. Germline CDR1 is GTSNPN and CDR2 is SVGIG (reference sequence). This CDR3 contains 14 residues. Trimming at V came to 2 bases and at J to 1 base, leaving 4 bases not matched to a gene. As DNA, the CDR3 is TGTGCCTGGAGTTTAAGGACAGGGTCCTACGAGCAGTACTTC. Amino acid sequence: CAWSLRTGSYEQYF.

The V and J genes are TRBV28 and TRBJ2-1; 7 bases line up with TRBD1. This CDR3 spans 15 amino acids. Germline CDR1 reads MDHEN; CDR2 reads SYDVKM. The V segment lost 6 bases and the J segment 7 bases; nucleotides outside the gene matches: 12. The CDR3: CASREGGLISNEQFF. CDR3 bases: TGTGCCAGCAGGGAAGGGGGCTTAATCTCTAATGAGCAGTTCTTC. The whole variable domain, filled in from reference TRBV28 and TRBJ2-1, reads DVKVTQSSRYLVKRTGEKVFLECVQDMDHENMFWYRQDPGLGLRLIYFSYDVKMKEKGDIPEGYSVSREKKERFSLILESASTNQTSMYLCASREGGLISNEQFFGPGTRLTVL.

The chain links TRBV7-9 to TRBJ2-5; D remains unclear. The CDR3 consists of 13 residues. Germline lookup yields CDR1 SEHNR and CDR2 FQNEAQ (reference sequence). V was clipped by 3 bases and J by 1 base, with 6 bases between them. The DNA for the CDR3 is TGTGCCAGCAGCTTCTTTCCCCAAGAGACCCAGTACTTC. Its translation: CASSFFPQETQYF.

This clone came up once. The rearrangement joins TRBV6-5 to TRBJ2-5; a weak D match, TRBD2 (6 bases). The germline gives CDR1 MNHEY, CDR2 SVGAGI. The CDR3 sequence is 16 residues long. V was shortened by 2 bases and J by 5 bases, with 18 bases between the two germline ends. The CDR3 DNA follows: TGTGCCAGCAGTTACCCCAGGAAGGGAGGAAGGGAGACCCAGTACTTC. Translating gives CASSYPRKGGRETQYF.

The J gene is TRBJ1-1, the V gene TRBV5-4, with TRBD1 identical over 8 bases. The CDR3 is made up of 17 amino acids. The ends lost 4 bases at V and 0 bases at J; junction bases unmatched: 11. Germline assignment: CDR1 SGHNT and CDR2 YYREEE (reference sequence). CDR3 in amino acids: CASSPPGTGRLNTEAFF. CDR3 DNA sequence: TGTGCCAGCAGCCCGCCCGGGACAGGCCGACTGAACACTGAAGCTTTCTTT. The full variable domain, completed using reference TRBV5-4 and TRBJ1-1, is ETGVTQSPTHLIKTRGQQVTLRCSSQSGHNTVSWYQQALGQGPQFIFQYYREEENGRGNFPPRFSGLQFPNYSSELNVNALELDDSALYLCASSPPGTGRLNTEAFFGQGTRLTVV.

The chain links TRBV5-1 to TRBJ2-3, with no clear D. CDR1 and CDR2 from the germline V gene are SGHRS and YFSETQ. The CDR3 loop spans 15 amino acids. The ends were cut back, 0 bases at V and 5 bases at J, with 13 bases in the middle. CDR3 protein: CASSLGNSGGDTQYF. The CDR3 DNA reads TGCGCCAGCAGCTTGGGGAACAGTGGCGGAGATACGCAGTATTTT.

On this clone itself: Other DNA sequences of this sample code for an identical CDR3. The rearrangement links TRBV19 to TRBJ1-5; D is perhaps TRBD1 (5 bases). Germline V gene data show CDR1 as LNHDA and CDR2 as SQIVND (reference sequence). The CDR3 runs to 14 residues. Trimming took off 3 bases at V and 4 bases at J, with 10 bases between the two ends. The CDR3 is CASSIGSGNQPQHF. CDR3 nucleotide sequence: TGTGCCAGTAGTATCGGGTCAGGGAATCAGCCCCAGCATTTT.

The V and J genes are TRBV30 and TRBJ1-6; unclear D gene. The CDR3 runs to 13 residues. V was trimmed by 3 bases and J by 7 bases, leaving 10 bases between them. Germline lookup yields CDR1 GTSNPN and CDR2 SVGIG (reference sequence). The chain's CDR3 is CAWRSGENSPLHF. The CDR3 nucleotides are TGTGCCTGGAGATCGGGAGAGAATTCACCCCTCCACTTT.

The chain joins TRBV19 to TRBJ1-6; D is unresolved. V was cut by 2 bases and J by 7 bases, with 6 bases left in between. Germline assignment: CDR1 LNHDA and CDR2 SQIVND (reference sequence). CDR3 length: 13 amino acids. The CDR3 nucleotides read TGTGCCAGTAGTATACTGGAAAATTCACCCCTCCACTTT. It specifies CASSILENSPLHF.

The V call is TRBV2, the J call TRBJ1-1, with 8 nucleotides matching TRBD1. From germline, CDR1 is SNHLY and CDR2 FYNNEI. J was trimmed by 3 bases and V by 8 bases; bases with no gene match: 14. The length of the CDR3 is 16 residues. In nucleotides, the CDR3 is TGTGCCAGCGGAGGTGGACAGGGTAGTGGGCACACTGAAGCTTTCTTT. Its protein product is CASGGGQGSGHTEAFF. Full variable domain (missing parts from reference TRBV2 and TRBJ1-1): EPEVTQTPSHQVTQMGQEVILRCVPISNHLYFYWYRQILGQKVEFLVSFYNNEISEKSEIFDDQFSVERPDGSNFTLKIRSTKLEDSAMYFCASGGGQGSGHTEAFFGQGTRLTVV.

V usage is TRBV5-1 and J usage is TRBJ1-1; 8 nucleotides agree with TRBD1. CDR1 is SGHRS, CDR2 YFSETQ, per germline. This CDR3 has 17 residues. After removal of 1 base from V and 0 bases from J, the junction contained 8 bases not matched to a gene. The CDR3 here is CASSLPLPGQVNTEAFF. In DNA form, the CDR3 reads TGCGCCAGCAGCTTGCCCCTCCCGGGACAGGTGAACACTGAAGCTTTCTTT.

The gene calls are TRBV4-3 and TRBJ1-2; 8 positions match TRBD1. This CDR3 has 16 residues. Germline CDR1 and CDR2: LGHNA and YSLEER. V shed 3 bases, J shed 5 bases, and the junction held 11 bases outside the gene matches. CDR3 coding DNA: TGCGCCAGCAGCCACCTATCGGTACAGGGGGAATATGGCTACACCTTC. It specifies CASSHLSVQGEYGYTF.

V usage is TRBV2 and J usage is TRBJ1-5; tentative D call: TRBD1 (5 bases). Trimming took off 6 bases at V and 0 bases at J, with 15 bases between the two ends. The CDR3 is 16 amino acids. CDR1 and CDR2 (germline): SNHLY, FYNNEI. The CDR3 DNA is TGTGCCAGCAGGGAAACAGGCGTATATAGCAATCAGCCCCAGCATTTT. It is translated as CASRETGVYSNQPQHF.

The chain uses TRBV6-1 and TRBJ1-5, with D hard to call. Germline V gene lookup returns CDR1 MNHNS and CDR2 SASEGT. V dropped 7 bases and J dropped 9 bases, with 22 bases sitting between them. There are 15 residues in the CDR3. The CDR3 here is CASTATLAPGGPQHF. The CDR3 nucleotides read TGTGCCAGCACCGCCACTTTGGCCCCAGGCGGGCCCCAGCATTTT.

The CDR3 sequence is CAISESFGMGNQPQHF. In nucleotides, the CDR3 is TGTGCCATCAGTGAGTCCTTCGGAATGGGCAATCAGCCCCAGCATTTT. This chain joins TRBV10-3 and TRBJ1-5; D not certain. The CDR3 runs 16 residues. The germline V gene encodes CDR1 ENHRY and CDR2 SYGVKD. V shed 0 bases and J shed 2 bases, with 11 bases lying between them.

The genes are TRBV19 and TRBJ2-7; D is perhaps TRBD1 (5 bases). In germline, CDR1 is LNHDA, CDR2 SQIVND (reference sequence). The V and J ends lost 6 bases and 12 bases respectively, with 15 bases between them. This CDR3 comprises 11 residues. The CDR3 loop is CASSRGHGWYF. The CDR3, as DNA: TGTGCCAGTAGCCGTGGACATGGTTGGTACTTC.

V and J are TRBV5-6 and TRBJ1-4; TRBD1 might be the D (5 bases). V was clipped by 3 bases and J by 10 bases, with 22 bases between them. In germline, CDR1 is SGHDT, CDR2 YYEEEE. The length of the CDR3 is 16 residues. CDR3 residues: CASSYRRQGIRVKLFF. CDR3 DNA: TGTGCCAGCAGCTACCGACGGCAGGGTATCAGAGTAAAACTGTTTTTT. The variable domain in full, completed from reference TRBV5-6 and TRBJ1-4, reads DAGVTQSPTHLIKTRGQQVTLRCSPKSGHDTVSWYQQALGQGPQFIFQYYEEEERQRGNFPDRFSGHQFPNYSSELNVNALLLGDSALYLCASSYRRQGIRVKLFFGSGTQLSVL.

This clone has a single count. The chain is built from TRBV30 and TRBJ2-7, with 8 bases aligning to TRBD1. The CDR3 is 15 amino acids. Germline V gene lookup returns CDR1 GTSNPN and CDR2 SVGIG (reference sequence). The J segment lost 9 bases and the V segment lost 3 bases, leaving 16 bases of the junction unmatched. The CDR3, as DNA: TGTGCCTGGAGCGCAACCCTCGGACAGGGATCAGTGCAGTACTTC. Translated: CAWSATLGQGSVQYF.

V gene TRBV6-5 combines with J gene TRBJ1-3, with no clear D. The CDR3 consists of 14 residues. Germline assignment: CDR1 MNHEY and CDR2 SVGAGI. Trimming took 7 bases from V and 0 from J, leaving 10 bases between them. The CDR3 region has the DNA TGTGCCAGCATCGATGACGGCTCTGGAAACACCATATATTTT. The encoded protein is CASIDDGSGNTIYF.

This clone appeared a single time. The genes are TRBV12-5 and TRBJ2-6, with D unresolved. This CDR3 is built from 15 residues. V lost 1 base and J lost 0, with 4 bases in between. Germline V gene sequence: CDR1 LGHNT, CDR2 FRNRAP. The CDR3 sequence is CASGLAPSGANVLTF. The CDR3 DNA reads as TGTGCTAGTGGTTTGGCACCCTCTGGGGCCAACGTCCTGACTTTC.

The chain recombines TRBV5-4 with TRBJ1-1, with 10 bases fitting TRBD1. This CDR3 is 15 amino acids long. The germline V gene has CDR1 SGHNT and CDR2 YYREEE (reference sequence). With 3 bases clipped from V and 4 bases from J, the junction kept 6 bases outside the gene matches. CDR3 amino acids: CASSSQDRGLTEAFF. The CDR3 nucleotides are TGTGCCAGCAGCTCCCAAGACAGGGGGCTCACTGAAGCTTTCTTT.

V gene TRBV7-9 combines with J gene TRBJ2-1, with 7 bases that match TRBD2. V lost 3 bases, J lost 7 bases, and 6 bases stayed unmatched. Per the germline V gene, CDR1 is SEHNR and CDR2 is FQNEAQ (reference sequence). This CDR3 is 14 amino acids long. CDR3 residues: CASSLGGGSNEQFF. CDR3 sequence (DNA): TGTGCCAGCAGCTTGGGGGGAGGGTCGAATGAGCAGTTCTTC.

The V gene is TRBV5-1, the J gene TRBJ2-5, with 9 bases that match TRBD2. Per germline, CDR1 SGHRS and CDR2 YFSETQ. The CDR3 has 15 residues. The V and J ends lost 4 bases and 5 bases, in that order; junction bases with no gene match: 9. CDR3 coding DNA: TGCGCCAGCAGCATTTTAGCGGGGGTGGTGGAGACCCAGTACTTC. Amino acids: CASSILAGVVETQYF.

This chain connects TRBV7-9 to TRBJ2-7; 7 nucleotides line up with TRBD2. The germline gives CDR1 SEHNR, CDR2 FQNEAQ (reference sequence). The CDR3 loop spans 13 amino acids. The trim removed 4 bases at V and 5 bases at J, leaving 5 bases unmatched. CDR3 region: CASSSRLAHEQYF. DNA for the CDR3: TGTGCCAGCAGCTCGCGACTAGCCCACGAGCAGTACTTC.

The chain carries TRBV9 and TRBJ2-1; D tentatively fits TRBD1 or TRBD2 (5 bases each). There are 17 residues in the CDR3. Germline V gives CDR1 SGDLS, CDR2 YYNGEE. The V end lost 5 bases, the J end lost 1 base, and 19 bases lay between the germline ends. The CDR3: CASSPGFGGPSYNEQFF. The CDR3 region has the DNA TGTGCCAGCAGTCCAGGGTTCGGCGGGCCTTCCTACAATGAGCAGTTCTTC.

V and J are TRBV14 and TRBJ2-7; 8 bases line up with TRBD2. V dropped 4 bases and J dropped 7; count of bases not matched to a gene: 12. This CDR3 region has 15 residues. Per the germline V gene, CDR1 is SGHDN and CDR2 is FVKESK. The CDR3 is CASSPSRLAGREQYF. The CDR3 DNA is TGTGCCAGCAGCCCAAGCCGGCTAGCGGGTCGTGAGCAGTACTTC. Full variable domain (remainder filled in from reference TRBV14 and TRBJ2-7): EAGVTQFPSHSVIEKGQTVTLRCDPISGHDNLYWYRRVMGKEIKFLLHFVKESKQDESGMPNNRFLAERTGGTYSTLKVQPAELEDSGVYFCASSPSRLAGREQYFGPGTRLTVT.

The chain has TRBV7-9 and TRBJ2-7; no clear D gene. Trimming took off 5 bases at V and 5 bases at J, with 4 bases between the two ends. The CDR3 runs to 10 residues. Germline CDR1 and CDR2: SEHNR and FQNEAQ (reference sequence). Here the CDR3 reads CASSRHEQYF. The CDR3 nucleotides read TGTGCCAGCAGCCGACACGAGCAGTACTTC.